A single sample is the source of the 5 T cell receptor beta chains below, sequenced in a study of blood T cell repertoires in COVID-19 (dated by TCRdb to the early 2020s). Libraries came from the immunoSEQ multiplex PCR assay. In its TCRdb copy, this immuneACCESS table keeps in-frame sequences only and misses some clones. Where compared with another copy, unresolved V genes explain less than half of these, and the others have no known cause. This sample holds over 50,000 clones; 65% to 90% were observed only once. About 9.4% of the sample rests with the top ten. What was sequenced was peripheral blood. The receptors were gathered from a human donor in a cohort sampled during active COVID-19.

The chain links TRBV5-1 to TRBJ2-2, with 8 bases that match TRBD2. V lost 4 bases and J lost 6; bases outside the gene matches: 8. CDR1 is SGHRS, CDR2 YFSETQ, per germline. The CDR3 is made up of 15 amino acids. CDR3 region: CASSLGSGSSGELFF. Written as DNA, the CDR3 is TGCGCCAGCAGCCTGGGGAGCGGGAGTTCCGGGGAGCTGTTTTTT. The full variable domain, rest sourced from reference TRBV5-1 and TRBJ2-2, is KAGVTQTPRYLIKTRGQQVTLSCSPISGHRSVSWYQQTPGQGLQFLFEYFSETQRNKGNFPGRFSGRQFSNSRSEMNVSTLELGDSALYLCASSLGSGSSGELFFGEGSRLTVL.

V and J are TRBV7-9 and TRBJ1-1, with D uncertain. V lost 8 bases, J lost 2 bases, and 21 bases lay in between. Germline CDR1 is SEHNR and CDR2 is FQNEAQ (reference sequence). This CDR3 contains 16 residues. The CDR3 sequence is CASSLGVASGNTEAFF. DNA of the CDR3: TGTGCCAGCTCTCTGGGCGTCGCGTCGGGAAACACTGAAGCTTTCTTT. Supplemented by reference TRBV7-9 and TRBJ1-1, the full variable domain reads DTGVSQNPRHKITKRGQNVTFRCDPISEHNRLYWYRQTLGQGPEFLTYFQNEAQLEKSRLLSDRFSAERPKGSFSTLEIQRTEQGDSAMYLCASSLGVASGNTEAFFGQGTRLTVV.

The chain is built from TRBV5-4 and TRBJ2-7; a weak D match, TRBD2 (5 bases). The CDR3 runs 15 residues. Trimming removed 0 bases at V and 0 bases at J, with 10 bases between. Germline CDR1 SGHNT, CDR2 YYREEE (reference sequence). CDR3 in amino acids: CASSLAVGSSYEQYF. CDR3 sequence (DNA): TGTGCCAGCAGCTTGGCCGTGGGGAGCTCCTACGAGCAGTACTTC.

V and J are TRBV30 and TRBJ2-3; D is perhaps TRBD2 (6 bases). With 0 bases removed from V and 1 base from J, the gap between germline ends came to 11 bases. The CDR3 contains 15 residues. From germline, CDR1 is GTSNPN and CDR2 SVGIG (reference sequence). CDR3 amino acids: CAWSVPGAGTDTQYF. For the CDR3, the DNA is TGTGCCTGGAGTGTACCGGGAGCCGGCACAGATACGCAGTATTTT. The whole variable domain, remainder taken from reference TRBV30 and TRBJ2-3, is SQTIHQWPATLVQPVGSPLSLECTVEGTSNPNLYWYRQAAGRGLQLLFYSVGIGQISSEVPQNLSASRPQDRQFILSSKKLLLSDSGFYLCAWSVPGAGTDTQYFGPGTRLTVL.

The sample holds a few counts of this clone. This rearrangement joins TRBV5-1 to TRBJ1-3, with D perhaps TRBD1 (6 bases). Germline CDR1 and CDR2: SGHRS and YFSETQ. The V end was cut by 0 bases, the J end by 4 bases, with 8 bases between. This CDR3 contains 14 residues. The CDR3 spells CASSLAQGGNTIYF. CDR3 nucleotides: TGCGCCAGCAGCTTGGCCCAGGGGGGAAACACCATATATTTT.